A selection of T cell receptor beta chains follows, all from one sample in a study of a mutant IDH1 vaccine in newly diagnosed glioma. Antigen specificity for these receptors is unknown. Profiling relied on immunoSEQ multiplex PCR, and the TCRdb table lists in-frame clones only, not all of them. The sample includes around 76,000 clones, 75% to 90% of them seen just once. Specimen: PBMCs, collected from a glioma patient whose treatment included an IDH1 peptide vaccine. Receptors were obtained from a woman aged 45-60 years with glioma. CDR3s include the opening cysteine and the closing phenylalanine or tryptophan. The D gene is left open where the match is weak. Clone size is not always given. Where it is, it says once, few, many or a class for expanded clones.

J: TRBJ2-2; size: NA; V: TRBV6-1; D: NA; CDR3: CASSERQTTGELFF; DNA: TGTGCCAGCAGTGAGAGGCAGACTACCGGGGAGCTGTTTTTT
J: TRBJ2-7; size: once; V: TRBV5-1; D: NA; CDR3: CASSFDRGFEEQYF; DNA: TGCGCCAGCAGCTTTGACCGGGGTTTCGAAGAGCAGTACTTC
J: TRBJ2-3; size: NA; V: TRBV19; D: NA; CDR3: CASSTPGSASTDTQYF; DNA: TGTGCCAGTAGTACCCCGGGAAGCGCTAGCACAGATACGCAGTATTTT
J: TRBJ1-3; size: once; V: TRBV10-3; D: TRBD1; CDR3: CAIGGQGENGNTIYF; DNA: TGTGCCATCGGAGGCCAGGGGGAAAATGGAAACACCATATATTTT
J: TRBJ1-2; size: NA; V: TRBV11-3; D: TRBD1; CDR3: CASSLGGRGMGFDGYTF; DNA: TGTGCCAGCAGCTTAGGTGGCAGGGGGATGGGGTTTGATGGCTACACCTTC
J: TRBJ2-1; size: NA; V: TRBV7-6; D: TRBD2; CDR3: CASSLESAGGHSEQFF; DNA: TGTGCCAGCAGCTTAGAATCAGCGGGAGGCCATAGCGAGCAGTTCTTC
J: TRBJ2-5; size: NA; V: TRBV15; D: NA; CDR3: CATSMTGWGETQYF; DNA: TGTGCCACCAGCATGACAGGATGGGGAGAGACCCAGTACTTC
J: TRBJ2-5; size: NA; V: TRBV19; D: NA; CDR3: CASSIVGRKKTQYF; DNA: TGTGCCAGTAGTATAGTCGGACGGAAGAAGACCCAGTACTTC
J: TRBJ2-2; size: NA; V: TRBV29-1; D: TRBD1; CDR3: CSVGGARGPAGELFF; DNA: TGCAGCGTTGGGGGGGCCAGGGGGCCGGCCGGGGAGCTGTTTTTT
J: TRBJ2-5; size: once; V: TRBV2; D: NA; CDR3: CASSGQETQYF; DNA: TGTGCCAGCAGTGGCCAAGAGACCCAGTACTTC
J: TRBJ1-4; size: once; V: TRBV30; D: NA; CDR3: CAWSVRGGEKLFF; DNA: TGTGCCTGGAGTGTGAGGGGGGGCGAAAAACTGTTTTTT
J: TRBJ2-1; size: NA; V: TRBV7-8; D: NA; CDR3: CASSLTDNEQFF; DNA: TGTGCCAGCAGCTTGACCGACAATGAGCAGTTCTTC
J: TRBJ1-1; size: NA; V: TRBV5-3; D: NA; CDR3: CARSSGGGDTEAFF; DNA: TGTGCCAGAAGCTCCGGCGGGGGCGACACTGAAGCTTTCTTT
J: TRBJ2-5; size: NA; V: TRBV6-1; D: TRBD2; CDR3: CASSEIRVAGGSQETQYF; DNA: TGTGCCAGCAGTGAAATCCGGGTAGCGGGAGGTTCCCAAGAGACCCAGTACTTC
J: TRBJ1-4; size: NA; V: TRBV28; D: NA; CDR3: CASSSPGRPEKLFF; DNA: TGTGCCAGCAGTTCCCCGGGACGGCCAGAAAAACTGTTTTTT
J: TRBJ1-1; size: NA; V: TRBV6-6; D: NA; CDR3: CASRNRNTEAFF; DNA: TGTGCCAGCAGAAACAGGAACACTGAAGCTTTCTTT
J: TRBJ2-3; size: NA; V: TRBV7-2; D: NA; CDR3: CASSLMFSTDTQYF; DNA: TGTGCCAGCAGCTTAATGTTCAGCACAGATACGCAGTATTTT
J: TRBJ2-1; size: NA; V: TRBV5-1; D: NA; CDR3: CASSALGGGSYNEQFF; DNA: TGCGCCAGCAGCGCATTAGGAGGGGGCTCCTACAATGAGCAGTTCTTC
J: TRBJ2-5; size: NA; V: TRBV6-5; D: NA; CDR3: CASSLQRASETQYF; DNA: TGTGCCAGCAGCCTCCAGCGGGCGAGTGAGACCCAGTACTTC
J: TRBJ2-3; size: NA; V: TRBV14; D: NA; CDR3: CASSQPGADTQYF; DNA: TGTGCCAGCAGCCAACCGGGGGCAGATACGCAGTATTTT
J: TRBJ2-1; size: NA; V: TRBV9; D: TRBD1; CDR3: CASSIDRGGYNEQFF; DNA: TGTGCCAGCAGCATTGACAGGGGAGGCTACAATGAGCAGTTCTTC
J: TRBJ2-6; size: NA; V: TRBV5-1; D: NA; CDR3: CASTESSGANVLTF; DNA: TGCGCCAGCACCGAAAGCTCTGGGGCCAACGTCCTGACTTTC
J: TRBJ2-1; size: NA; V: TRBV5-6; D: NA; CDR3: CASSLGAGKAYNEQFF; DNA: TGTGCCAGCAGCTTGGGGGCAGGGAAAGCATACAATGAGCAGTTCTTC
J: TRBJ2-1; size: NA; V: TRBV5-1; D: NA; CDR3: CASSGGTLVGEQFF; DNA: TGCGCCAGCAGCGGGGGGACTCTCGTCGGAGAGCAGTTCTTC
J: TRBJ2-5; size: NA; V: TRBV27; D: TRBD2; CDR3: CASFSLTSDQETQYF; DNA: TGTGCCAGCTTTTCCCTCACTAGCGACCAAGAGACCCAGTACTTC
J: TRBJ2-5; size: NA; V: TRBV11-2; D: TRBD2; CDR3: CASSLGSGGRQETQYF; DNA: TGTGCCAGCAGCTTAGGTTCCGGGGGGAGGCAAGAGACCCAGTACTTC
J: TRBJ1-1; size: NA; V: TRBV6-5; D: TRBD1; CDR3: CASSFDRGPSEAFF; DNA: TGTGCCAGCAGCTTCGACAGGGGGCCGAGTGAAGCTTTCTTT
J: TRBJ2-1; size: NA; V: TRBV7-9; D: NA; CDR3: CASSPVGGGGYNEQFF; DNA: TGTGCCAGCAGCCCGGTCGGGGGTGGTGGTTACAATGAGCAGTTCTTC
J: TRBJ1-2; size: once; V: TRBV5-6; D: NA; CDR3: CASSLVGDYGYTF; DNA: TGTGCCAGCAGCTTGGTAGGTGACTATGGCTACACCTTC
J: TRBJ2-7; size: NA; V: TRBV30; D: NA; CDR3: CAWDSGSSYEQYF; DNA: TGTGCCTGGGACTCAGGGTCATCCTACGAGCAGTACTTC
J: TRBJ2-3; size: once; V: TRBV6-1; D: NA; CDR3: CASSEAGPDTQYF; DNA: TGTGCCAGCAGTGAAGCGGGTCCAGATACGCAGTATTTT
J: TRBJ2-7; size: NA; V: TRBV28; D: NA; CDR3: CASSSGDRIVDEQYF; DNA: TGTGCCAGCAGTTCTGGGGACCGTATAGTTGACGAGCAGTACTTC
J: TRBJ1-2; size: NA; V: TRBV19; D: NA; CDR3: CASHDGTSGYTF; DNA: TGTGCCAGCCATGACGGAACCAGTGGCTACACCTTC
J: TRBJ1-2; size: NA; V: TRBV6-1; D: TRBD1; CDR3: CASRGRMTGRRGYTF; DNA: TGTGCCAGCAGGGGTCGAATGACAGGGAGGAGAGGCTACACCTTC
J: TRBJ2-7; size: NA; V: TRBV18; D: TRBD2; CDR3: CASSLGLAGVMSYEQYF; DNA: TGTGCCAGCTCTCTCGGACTAGCGGGAGTTATGTCCTACGAGCAGTACTTC
J: TRBJ2-2; size: NA; V: TRBV7-3; D: NA; CDR3: CASSWDDTGELFF; DNA: TGTGCCAGCAGCTGGGACGACACCGGGGAGCTGTTTTTT
J: TRBJ1-5; size: NA; V: TRBV30; D: TRBD1; CDR3: CAWTGQGDQPQHF; DNA: TGTGCCTGGACAGGACAGGGGGATCAGCCCCAGCATTTT
J: TRBJ1-2; size: once; V: TRBV25-1; D: TRBD1; CDR3: CASSDAGRDRGLDGYTF; DNA: TGTGCCAGCAGTGATGCGGGTAGGGACAGGGGGCTTGATGGCTACACCTTC
J: TRBJ2-2; size: NA; V: TRBV28; D: NA; CDR3: CASSFRYGRQGFANTGELFF; DNA: TGTGCCAGCAGTTTCCGGTATGGCAGGCAAGGATTCGCGAACACCGGGGAGCTGTTTTTT
J: TRBJ1-4; size: NA; V: TRBV6-1; D: NA; CDR3: CASSEAPGSVKLFF; DNA: TGTGCCAGCAGTGAAGCCCCGGGTTCGGTGAAACTGTTTTTT
J: TRBJ2-7; size: NA; V: TRBV7-2; D: NA; CDR3: CASSLKSIFLGGGYEQYF; DNA: TGTGCCAGCAGCTTAAAGTCCATTTTTTTGGGGGGAGGCTACGAGCAGTACTTC
J: TRBJ1-1; size: once; V: TRBV7-3; D: TRBD1; CDR3: CASSLTGTTEAFF; DNA: TGTGCCAGCAGCTTGACAGGGACCACTGAAGCTTTCTTT
J: TRBJ1-1; size: NA; V: TRBV6-1; D: NA; CDR3: CASLPYKGGNTEAFF; DNA: TGTGCCAGCCTACCGTATAAGGGGGGGAACACTGAAGCTTTCTTT
J: TRBJ1-5; size: few; V: TRBV19; D: NA; CDR3: CASSIGKGNQPQHF; DNA: TGTGCCAGTAGTATAGGGAAAGGGAATCAGCCCCAGCATTTT
J: TRBJ1-5; size: NA; V: TRBV28; D: NA; CDR3: CASSSNNQPQHF; DNA: TGTGCCAGCAGTTCCAACAATCAGCCCCAGCATTTT
J: TRBJ2-7; size: once; V: TRBV11-2; D: NA; CDR3: CASSLEGQQIYEQYF; DNA: TGTGCCAGCAGCCTGGAGGGGCAGCAAATATACGAGCAGTACTTC
J: TRBJ2-2; size: NA; V: TRBV2; D: TRBD1; CDR3: CASMVGQGATGELFF; DNA: TGTGCCAGCATGGTAGGACAGGGGGCAACCGGGGAGCTGTTTTTT
J: TRBJ2-7; size: NA; V: TRBV10-1; D: TRBD2; CDR3: CASSESASGSYEQYF; DNA: TGCGCCAGCAGTGAGTCGGCTAGCGGGAGCTACGAGCAGTACTTC
J: TRBJ1-1; size: NA; V: TRBV6-5; D: NA; CDR3: CASSFRGANTEAFF; DNA: TGTGCCAGCAGCTTTCGAGGGGCGAACACTGAAGCTTTCTTT